This T cell receptor beta chain was sequenced for a study of blood T cells in healthy people across ages. Whole-study findings and limits: TCR beta diversity, measured per million T cells, fell in a roughly linear way with age.

CDR1 and CDR2 (germline): SGHRS, YFSETQ. With 2 bases clipped from V and 2 bases from J, the junction kept 11 bases outside the gene matches. There are 18 residues in the CDR3. This clonotype occurred a few times. Its specificity is not known. Sample-barcoded 5' priming and a J-beta primer mix drove a second PCR of roughly 6 to 12 cycles. TCRdb independently ran MiXCR on the 5' RACE reads; one entry per CDR3 protein. The sample contains about a million distinct CDR3 sequences, approximately 38% of which appear only once. Sample donors were healthy Caucasian individuals that came from Russia, aged roughly 6 to 95. Isolation per sample recovered at least 6 million PBMCs.

The source of this sequence is a man between 18 and 29 years old in good health. Material for sequencing was blood. The rearrangement uses TRBV5-1 and TRBJ2-5; 11 bases are a match to TRBD2. This CDR3 reads CASSFHLTSGDPQETQYF. CDR3 DNA sequence: TGCGCCAGCAGCTTCCACCTGACTAGCGGGGACCCGCAAGAGACCCAGTACTTC.